The 14 T cell receptor beta chains given below trace back to one sample, sequenced in a study of identical twins. TCRdb called the 5' RACE reads again in MiXCR, with one record for every CDR3 protein. The sample records 150,000 or so distinct CDR3 sequences, around 3.4% being singletons. The sequenced material came from memory T cells sorted from blood. The receptor source for this set is a man aged 18 to 29 in good health.

This clonotype showed up many times. The chain has TRBV20-1 and TRBJ1-2; D gene unclear. The germline V gene has CDR1 DFQATT and CDR2 SNEGSKA (reference sequence). The CDR3 has 12 amino acids. Trimming shortened V by 2 bases and J by 4 bases, and 8 bases separated the two germline ends. This CDR3 is CSARWESYGYTF. CDR3 DNA: TGCAGTGCTAGATGGGAATCCTATGGCTACACCTTC.

At least ten counts were recorded for this clonotype. The CDR3 is CASSEDSRNTEAFF. The CDR3 nucleotides read TGTGCCAGCTCAGAGGACAGTAGGAACACTGAAGCTTTCTTT. V usage is TRBV18 and J usage is TRBJ1-1; weak D call: TRBD1 (6 bases). V dropped 5 bases and J dropped 1 base, with 11 bases sitting between them. The germline gives CDR1 KGHSH, CDR2 LQKENI. The CDR3 covers 14 residues.

In this sample, this clonotype turned up many times. This sequence joins TRBV24-1 and TRBJ2-2, with D perhaps being TRBD1 or TRBD2 (5 bases each). This CDR3 region has 19 residues. The germline V gene has CDR1 KGHDR and CDR2 SFDVKD. Trimming stripped 8 bases from V and 6 bases from J, with 30 bases between. CDR3 region: CATTGAPIERDPNSGELFF. The DNA for the CDR3 is TGTGCCACCACCGGGGCCCCTATTGAGAGGGATCCGAATTCCGGGGAGCTGTTTTTT.

This clonotype was counted ten times or more. The chain joins TRBV4-1 to TRBJ2-3; D gene ambiguous. Germline V lookup: CDR1 MGHRA, CDR2 YSYEKL. The CDR3 is 14 residues long. Trimming stripped 1 base from V and 4 bases from J, with 9 bases between. CDR3 amino acids: CASSQVTVADTQYF. Written as DNA, the CDR3 is TGCGCCAGCAGCCAAGTGACGGTTGCAGATACGCAGTATTTT.

At least ten counts were recorded for this clonotype. This chain uses TRBV4-1 with TRBJ1-5; 8 nucleotides align to TRBD1. In germline, CDR1 is MGHRA, CDR2 YSYEKL. With 3 bases clipped from V and 3 bases from J, the junction kept 7 bases outside the gene matches. The CDR3 consists of 16 residues. This CDR3 reads CASSQVSTGANQPQHF. CDR3 nucleotides: TGCGCCAGCAGCCAGGTATCGACAGGGGCCAATCAGCCCCAGCATTTT.

The sample holds many counts of this clonotype. CDR3 amino acids: CASSKDRGSDIQYF. In DNA form, the CDR3 reads TGTGCCAGCAGCAAGGACAGGGGGAGTGACATTCAGTACTTC. This chain joins TRBV5-4 and TRBJ2-4; 10 bases are a match to TRBD1. CDR1 is SGHNT, CDR2 YYREEE, per germline (reference sequence). The CDR3 length is 14 residues. The V and J ends lost 4 bases and 8 bases, in that order; junction bases with no gene match: 6.

This clonotype was found a few times. The chain couples TRBV19 to TRBJ2-7; possibly TRBD2 for D (6 bases). This CDR3 is built from 14 residues. Germline values: CDR1 LNHDA, CDR2 SQIVND (reference sequence). Trimming removed 7 bases from V and 1 base from J, with 14 bases in between. DNA for the CDR3: TGTGCCAGTAACCCGGGACTGGGATCCTACGAGCAGTACTTC. Its protein product is CASNPGLGSYEQYF.

The CDR3 DNA is TGTGCCAGCAGTGGCGGGTCCTATGGCTACACCTTC. Translating it yields CASSGGSYGYTF. This chain links TRBV25-1 with TRBJ1-2, with D uncertain. Trimming removed 4 bases at V and 4 bases at J, with 7 bases between. The germline gives CDR1 MGHDK, CDR2 SYGVNS. The CDR3 is 12 amino acids.

This clonotype appeared many times. The chain combines TRBV7-2 with TRBJ1-2; 7 bases match TRBD1. The CDR3 has 15 amino acids. V lost 4 bases and J lost 0; bases outside the gene matches: 5. Germline loops: CDR1 SGHTA, CDR2 FQGNSA. For the CDR3, the DNA is TGTGCCAGCAGCTCCCAAGGGGGCACTAACTATGGCTACACCTTC. Protein: CASSSQGGTNYGYTF. The entire variable domain, with the rest obtained from reference TRBV7-2 and TRBJ1-2, is as follows: GAGVSQSPSNKVTEKGKDVELRCDPISGHTALYWYRQSLGQGLEFLIYFQGNSAPDKSGLPSDRFSAERTGGSVSTLTIQRTQQEDSAVYLCASSSQGGTNYGYTFGSGTRLTVV.

The chain combines TRBV20-1 with TRBJ1-5; TRBD1 is a possible D gene (6 bases). The germline V and J ends were trimmed by 2 bases and 2 bases, with 13 bases remaining between them. This CDR3 has 15 amino acids. Germline V gene sequence: CDR1 DFQATT, CDR2 SNEGSKA (reference sequence). As DNA, the CDR3 is TGCAGTGCTAGAACCCCGGGACAACGCAATCAGCCCCAGCATTTT. This sequence encodes CSARTPGQRNQPQHF.

This clonotype was found many times. The rearrangement links TRBV20-1 to TRBJ1-2, with D perhaps matching TRBD1 (5 bases). V was cut by 0 bases and J by 8 bases, with 13 bases left in between. The V gene's germline CDR1 is DFQATT and CDR2 SNEGSKA (reference sequence). The CDR3 length is 13 residues. In nucleotides, the CDR3 is TGCAGTGCTAGAGATGAACAGGAACCAGGCTACACCTTC. Its protein is CSARDEQEPGYTF.

This clonotype was counted at least ten times. V and J are TRBV18 and TRBJ2-1, with TRBD1 matching over 8 bases. This CDR3 is 15 amino acids long. CDR1 is KGHSH and CDR2 is LQKENI in the germline V gene. The V segment lost 6 bases and the J segment 6 bases; nucleotides outside the gene matches: 10. The CDR3 bases are TGTGCCAGCTCCCAGAGCACAGGGGGACCCAATGAGCAGTTCTTC. Its translation is CASSQSTGGPNEQFF.

In this sample, this clonotype turned up many times. This chain connects TRBV28 to TRBJ2-7; no clear D. The length of the CDR3 is 13 residues. Germline V CDR1 and CDR2: MDHEN, SYDVKM. The ends were cut back, 3 bases at V and 3 bases at J, with 9 bases in the middle. In DNA, the CDR3 is TGTGCCAGCAGTTTTTGTTACTTCTACGAGCAGTACGTC. Residues: CASSFCYFYEQYV.

The V call is TRBV29-1, the J call TRBJ2-2; D remains ambiguous. Germline V gene lookup returns CDR1 SQVTM and CDR2 ANQGSEA. This CDR3 comprises 12 residues. V was shortened by 7 bases and J by 4 bases, with 10 bases between the two germline ends. The CDR3 DNA reads TGCAGCGGGGCCCAGGCCACCGGGGAGCTGTTTTTT. Amino acid sequence: CSGAQATGELFF.